This T cell receptor (beta chain) was sequenced in a study of radiotherapy plus CTLA-4 blockade in lung cancer. On the study more broadly: There were objective responses in over 15% of patients, and approximately 30% had disease control. Study-wide results and caveats: Following radiotherapy plus ipilimumab, tumor-derived TCR clones expanded in the blood. The best predictor of response was reported to be early blood T cell clone dynamics, with interferon-beta.

Germline CDR1 is KGHSH and CDR2 is LQKENI. J lost 1 base, V lost 8 bases, and 3 bases had no gene match. The CDR3 sequence is 13 residues long. Focal radiation and CTLA-4 blockade (ipilimumab) were tested in chemo-refractory metastatic non-small-cell lung cancer patients. Generated by immunoSEQ multiplex PCR, the TCRdb table keeps only in-frame clones and is missing some. Of approximately 50,000 clones detected, approximately 86% appear once; the ten largest clones hold 17%. In regard to this clone: The antigen remains undetermined.

V usage is TRBV18 and J usage is TRBJ1-1; 8 bases fit TRBD1. The starting material was peripheral blood, obtained from a patient treated with radiotherapy plus ipilimumab. The TCR was taken from a human donor with non-small cell lung cancer that progressed on radiotherapy plus ipilimumab. Some clones in this sample may be carry-over from other donors' samples. This CDR3 reads CASRGTGNTEAFF. CDR3 bases: TGTGCCAGCCGAGGGACAGGGAACACTGAAGCTTTCTTT.